Below are 9 T cell receptor beta chains sequenced from a single sample in a study of blood T cell repertoires in COVID-19 (dated by TCRdb to the early 2020s). Library construction relied on the immunoSEQ multiplex PCR assay. Here the immuneACCESS table is served through TCRdb, limited to in-frame sequences with V and J called. Missing clones are a known gap in these copies; in checked studies unresolved V genes cover under half, and the rest lacks a known reason. Recorded for this sample are almost 200,000 clones; around four fifths of them occurred a single time. In total, the top ten clones hold 0.95% of the sample. The material sequenced was peripheral blood. All receptors come from a man aged 60 to 75 with COVID-19, enrolled during active disease.

The chain combines TRBV28 with TRBJ1-1; TRBD1 aligns across 10 bases. The CDR3 covers 13 residues. Germline CDR1 and CDR2: MDHEN and SYDVKM. V was clipped by 10 bases and J by 4 bases; unmatched bases: 6. The CDR3 region is CATRQGAGTEAFF. As DNA, the CDR3 is TGTGCCACCCGACAGGGGGCCGGCACTGAAGCTTTCTTT.

The chain carries TRBV15 and TRBJ2-7, with 9 bases matching TRBD1. With 3 bases clipped from V and 0 bases from J, the junction kept 3 bases outside the gene matches. The germline V gene has CDR1 LNHNV and CDR2 YYDKDF (reference sequence). The CDR3 contains 15 residues. CDR3 residues: CATSSGQGSSYEQYF. Here the CDR3 DNA reads TGTGCCACCAGCAGTGGACAGGGGAGCTCCTACGAGCAGTACTTC.

The CDR3 reads CASSQPDRDAGELFF. The DNA of the CDR3 is TGCGCCAGCAGCCAACCTGACAGGGACGCCGGGGAGCTGTTTTTT. This chain connects TRBV4-1 to TRBJ2-2; 7 bases match TRBD1. The CDR3 spans 15 residues. Germline-derived CDR1 and CDR2 are MGHRA and YSYEKL. V was pared by 2 bases and J by 6 bases, with 6 bases of the junction left unmatched.

V and J are TRBV18 and TRBJ1-1, with D uncertain. CDR1 is KGHSH and CDR2 is LQKENI in the germline V gene. This CDR3 spans 14 amino acids. The V end lost 3 bases, the J end lost 1 base, and 9 bases lay between the germline ends. The chain's CDR3 is CASSPGYGNTEAFF. In DNA form, the CDR3 reads TGTGCCAGCTCACCCGGGTATGGGAACACTGAAGCTTTCTTT.

The rearrangement uses TRBV27 and TRBJ2-5, with 11 positions matching TRBD2. Losses at the gene ends were 4 bases for V and 5 bases for J; bases not matched to a gene: 6. The germline V gene encodes CDR1 MNHEY and CDR2 SMNVEV (reference sequence). This CDR3 is built from 15 residues. The CDR3 protein is CASSSLAGGQETQYF. The CDR3 nucleotides read TGTGCCAGCAGTTCGCTAGCGGGAGGCCAGGAGACCCAGTACTTC.

The chain has TRBV28 and TRBJ2-7; the match to TRBD2 covers 8 bases. Per the germline V gene, CDR1 is MDHEN and CDR2 is SYDVKM. The CDR3 extends over 14 amino acids. V lost 2 bases to trimming and J lost 7 bases; unmatched junction nucleotides: 7. For the CDR3, the DNA is TGTGCCAGCAGTTTAACGGGAGGGCCAAGGGAGCAGTACTTC. Its translation is CASSLTGGPREQYF.

CDR3 DNA: TGTGCCAGCAGGCGCACGGTCTCCTACGAGCAGTACTTC. As protein: CASRRTVSYEQYF. The genes are TRBV28 and TRBJ2-7, with D uncertain. The CDR3 consists of 13 residues. Germline lookup yields CDR1 MDHEN and CDR2 SYDVKM. Deletions cut 6 bases from V and 0 bases from J, with 9 bases between.

The CDR3 region is CASSPSRTGGSGEQFF. The CDR3 DNA sequence: TGCGCCAGCAGCCCCTCAAGGACAGGGGGGTCGGGTGAGCAGTTCTTC. The chain carries TRBV5-1 and TRBJ2-1; TRBD1 matches at 10 bases. The J segment lost 9 bases and the V segment lost 4 bases, leaving 13 bases of the junction unmatched. Germline loops: CDR1 SGHRS, CDR2 YFSETQ. CDR3 length: 16 residues.

The V gene is TRBV7-2, the J gene TRBJ1-1; D not certain. Germline CDR1 is SGHTA and CDR2 is FQGNSA. The CDR3 consists of 12 residues. Trimming removed 5 bases at V and 5 bases at J, with 9 bases between. This CDR3 is CASSPRGTEAFF. DNA for the CDR3: TGTGCCAGCAGCCCCAGAGGGACTGAAGCTTTCTTT.